This T cell receptor beta chain derives from a study of response to subunit inactivated influenza vaccine (dated by TCRdb to 2017 to 2018). Background for the entire study: Deep quantitative T cell receptor repertoire profiling was used in the study to track responses to a trivalent subunit inactivated influenza vaccine.

The germline ends are 18 bases apart after V is trimmed by 5 bases and J by 0 bases. From the germline V gene (reference sequence), CDR1 is MNHEY and CDR2 is SMNVEV. From its cysteine to its phenylalanine, the CDR3 spans 17 amino acids. Just CDR3 DNA is preserved here, 51 bases in frame from base 1. Library preparation was by RT-PCR. Sequencing was carried out with an Illumina HiSeq 2500. In TCRdb, the public reads were trimmed at Q25 with fastp and aligned with MiXCR, with productive beta chains retained. Each CDR3 protein gets just one entry, which takes the most common genes and DNA from the rows behind it. This sample holds about 620,000 distinct CDR3 sequences; about 12% were observed only once. The ten top clones hold 9.5% to 13% of the sample. The sample holds many counts of this clonotype. Its target antigen remains unknown. There are no base qualities to consult, and no much larger clone falls within one base.

General conclusions and limits of the study: According to the authors, only a limited number of new T cells may be recruited by each seasonal influenza vaccination.

This specimen consisted of PBMCs from blood, obtained on the day of vaccination. The rearrangement combines TRBV27 with TRBJ2-3; the D assignment is uncertain and may be TRBD1 or TRBD2, with 6 bases supporting each. This sequence was found in a man over 45 who received an inactivated influenza vaccine. Donor details come from another sample of the same person, matched by shared clones. The DNA sequence is as follows: TGTGCCAGCAGTACCTCCGGGGGCCGTTGGAGCACAGATACGCAGTATTTT. This encodes CASSTSGGRWSTDTQYF.